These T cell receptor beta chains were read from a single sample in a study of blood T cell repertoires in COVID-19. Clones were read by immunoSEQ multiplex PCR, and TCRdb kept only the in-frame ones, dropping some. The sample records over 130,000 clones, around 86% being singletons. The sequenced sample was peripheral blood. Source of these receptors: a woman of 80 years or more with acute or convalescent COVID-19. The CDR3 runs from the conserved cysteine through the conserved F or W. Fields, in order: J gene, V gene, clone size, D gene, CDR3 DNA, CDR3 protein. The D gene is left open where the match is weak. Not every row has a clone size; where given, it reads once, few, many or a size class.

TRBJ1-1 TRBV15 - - TGTGCCACCAGCGGGAGGTTGGGGACTGAAGCTTTCTTT CATSGRLGTEAFF
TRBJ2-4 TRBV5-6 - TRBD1 TGTGCCAGCAGCCCGGGACAGGGACGTACTCGAGCCAAAAACATTCAGTACTTC CASSPGQGRTRAKNIQYF
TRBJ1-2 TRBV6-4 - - TGTGCCAGCAGTGACTCGTTCTCCCGGGAGACTGGCTACACCTTC CASSDSFSRETGYTF
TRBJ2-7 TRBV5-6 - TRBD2 TGTGCCAGCAGCTTCTTAACGACTAGCGGGAGCTACGAGCAGTACTTC CASSFLTTSGSYEQYF
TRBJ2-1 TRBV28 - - TGTGCCAGCAGCCCGGGCGGGACCCAGTACAATGAGCAGTTCTTC CASSPGGTQYNEQFF
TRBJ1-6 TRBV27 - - TGTGCCAGCAGTTCGGGGGACTATTCACCCCTCCACTTT CASSSGDYSPLHF
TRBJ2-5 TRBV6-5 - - TGTGCCCTCCAGGGGTCAGGGCAGGGATCCCAGTACTTC CALQGSGQGSQYF
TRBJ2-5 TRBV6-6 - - TGTGCCAGCAGGCTTCAGGGTTTGGGGCAAGAGACCCAGTACTTC CASRLQGLGQETQYF
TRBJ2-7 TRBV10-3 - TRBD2 TGTGCCATCTCTTCTAGCGGCCTTTACGAGCAGTACTTC CAISSSGLYEQYF
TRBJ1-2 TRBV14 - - TGTGCCAGCAGCCAAGTTGGGACAACTCTCTATGGCTACACCTTC CASSQVGTTLYGYTF
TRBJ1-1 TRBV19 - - TGTGCCAGTAGTATCGTGGCAGTTAAGAACACTGAAGCTTTCTTT CASSIVAVKNTEAFF
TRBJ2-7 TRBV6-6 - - TGTGCCAGCGCCACTAGAGATTACGAGCAGTACTTC CASATRDYEQYF
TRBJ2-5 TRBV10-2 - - TGCGCCAGCAGTGATCGTGGAGTCTTCGGAGGGTCGGCGTTCGAGACCCAGTACTTC CASSDRGVFGGSAFETQYF
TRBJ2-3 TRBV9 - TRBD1 TGTGCCAGCAGCGTAGGGGGGACAGGGAGGGATACGCAGTATTTT CASSVGGTGRDTQYF
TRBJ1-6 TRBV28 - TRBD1 TGTGCCAGCAGTCGCTTCGGGACAGGGCACTCACCCCTCCACTTT CASSRFGTGHSPLHF
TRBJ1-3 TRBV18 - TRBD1 TGTGCCAGCTCACCAAGTGGGACAGGGGGCCTTCCTTCTGGAAACACCATATATTTT CASSPSGTGGLPSGNTIYF
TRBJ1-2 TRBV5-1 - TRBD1 TGCGCCAGCAGCCTTGAGGGACAGCGGACCAAAGGCTACACCTTC CASSLEGQRTKGYTF
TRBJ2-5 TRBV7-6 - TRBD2 TGTGCCAGCAGCTTAGGAAGGACTAGCGGGATATCTGGGACCCAGTACTTC CASSLGRTSGISGTQYF
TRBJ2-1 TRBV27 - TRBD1 TGTGCCAGCAGTTTCTTCGGACAGGGGGCCACGGAGCAGTTCTTC CASSFFGQGATEQFF
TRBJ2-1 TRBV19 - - TGTGCCAGCGGGGTACTTGGCTACAATGAGCAGTTCTTC CASGVLGYNEQFF
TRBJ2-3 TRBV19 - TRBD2 TGTGCCAGTAGTATAGGCCTAGCGGGTCATACGCAGTATTTT CASSIGLAGHTQYF
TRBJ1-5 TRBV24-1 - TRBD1 TGTGCCACCAGTGATCCCGGGACAGGGGCTAATCAGCCCCAGCATTTT CATSDPGTGANQPQHF
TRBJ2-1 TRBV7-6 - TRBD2 TGTGCCAGCAGCCCAAGGGGAGTAGGTTGGACTAGCGGGTCCTACAATGAGCAGTTCTTC CASSPRGVGWTSGSYNEQFF
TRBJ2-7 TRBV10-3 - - TGTGCCATTTCTACCACCGGGACAACCTCCTACGAGCAGTACTTC CAISTTGTTSYEQYF
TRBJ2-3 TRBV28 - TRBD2 TGTGCCAGCAGTTTAATCGGCGGGAGGGCCGTAGATACGCAGTATTTT CASSLIGGRAVDTQYF
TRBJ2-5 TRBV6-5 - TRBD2 TGTGCCAGCAATGGACTAGCGGGAGGAGAGACCCAGTACTTC CASNGLAGGETQYF
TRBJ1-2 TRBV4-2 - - TGTGCCAGCAGCCAAGCTAGGGGTAACGTCTATGGCTACACCTTC CASSQARGNVYGYTF
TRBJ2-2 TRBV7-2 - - TGTGCCAGCAGCTTAGGGGTCCCGTGGGGCGGGGGCCCCGGGGAGCTGTTTTTT CASSLGVPWGGGPGELFF
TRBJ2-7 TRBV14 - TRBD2 TGTGCCAGCAGCCAGGGACTAGCGGGCTCCTACGAGCAGTACTTC CASSQGLAGSYEQYF
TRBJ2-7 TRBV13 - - TGTGCCAGCAGCTCCGGTAGGCGATCGCCCTCAGCAGGAGAGCAGTACTTC CASSSGRRSPSAGEQYF
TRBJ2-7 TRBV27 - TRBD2 TGTGCCAGCAGTTTATTGGGCTTACTAGCGGGAGAGCAGTACTTC CASSLLGLLAGEQYF
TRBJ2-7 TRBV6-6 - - TGTGCCAGCAGTTTACCGGGGTTTCCCTACGAGCAGTACTTC CASSLPGFPYEQYF
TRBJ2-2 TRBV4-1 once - TGCGCCAGCAGCCAAGATGCCAGATACACCGGGGAGCTGTTTTTT CASSQDARYTGELFF
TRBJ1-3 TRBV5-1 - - TGCGCCAGCAGCTGGACCACGACAGACTCTGGAAACACCATATATTTT CASSWTTTDSGNTIYF
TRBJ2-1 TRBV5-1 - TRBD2 TGCGCCAGTGGACTAGCGGGGGGGCAAAATGAGCAGTTCTTC CASGLAGGQNEQFF
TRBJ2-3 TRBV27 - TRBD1 TGTGCCAGCAGAACGACCGGGACAGGGCTCTCGTATTTT CASRTTGTGLSYF
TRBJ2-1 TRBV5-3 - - TGTGCCAGAAGCTTGGGATCAGGGATTTCCTACAATGAGCAGTTCTTC CARSLGSGISYNEQFF
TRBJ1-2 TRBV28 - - TGTGCCAGCAGTTTCGAGCCAGACTCTCCCTATGGCTACACCTTC CASSFEPDSPYGYTF
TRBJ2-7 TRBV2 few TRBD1 TGTGCCAGCAGTGGCGGTGATGGGACAGGGTCGGTCTACGAGCAGTACTTC CASSGGDGTGSVYEQYF
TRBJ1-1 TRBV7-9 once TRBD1 TGTGCCAGCAGCCCGTCGACAGGGTTTAACACTGAAGCTTTCTTT CASSPSTGFNTEAFF
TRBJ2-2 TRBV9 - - TGTGCCAGCAGCGTACCCAGACAGGTTTCGAACACCGGGGAGCTGTTTTTT CASSVPRQVSNTGELFF
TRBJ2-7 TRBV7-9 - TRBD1 TGTGCCAGCAGCTGGCTTGGGACAGGGGCGGGGGAGCAGTACTTC CASSWLGTGAGEQYF
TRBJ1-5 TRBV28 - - TGTGCCAGCAGTACTAATCAGCCCCAGCATTTT CASSTNQPQHF
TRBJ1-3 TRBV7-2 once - TGTGCCAGCAGCTTACAGGTGGCCTCTGGAAACACCATATATTTT CASSLQVASGNTIYF
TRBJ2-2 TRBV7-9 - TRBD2 TGTGCCAGCAGCTTAGCGATAAGCGGGAAGCGCACCGGGGAGCTGTTTTTT CASSLAISGKRTGELFF
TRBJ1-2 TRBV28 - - TGTGCCAGCAGCACGGGTGGCAGGGTGGAATATGGCTACACCTTC CASSTGGRVEYGYTF
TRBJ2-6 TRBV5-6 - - TGTGCCAGCAGTCTTCGCCAGGGCCATAACTCTGGGGCCAACGTCCTGACTTTC CASSLRQGHNSGANVLTF
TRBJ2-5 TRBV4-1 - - TGCGCCAGCAGCCAAGTAGGGCAGGGAGAGACCCAGTACTTC CASSQVGQGETQYF
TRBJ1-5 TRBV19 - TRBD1 TGTGCCAGTAGTATATCACAGGGGCAGCCCCAGCATTTT CASSISQGQPQHF
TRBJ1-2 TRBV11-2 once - TGTGCCAGCAGCGCCTCACAGGGCGGCTATGGCTACACCTTC CASSASQGGYGYTF
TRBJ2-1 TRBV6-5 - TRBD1 TGTGCCAGCAGTACCGGGACAGGGAGGGAGAATGAGCAGTTCTTC CASSTGTGRENEQFF
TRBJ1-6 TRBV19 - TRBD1 TGTGCCAGTAGTATTGACAGGGGTGGCTCACCCCTCCACTTT CASSIDRGGSPLHF
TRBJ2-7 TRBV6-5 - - TGTGCCAGCAGTTACGAAGCCTTGGTGCAGTACTTC CASSYEALVQYF
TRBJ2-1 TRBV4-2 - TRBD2 TGTGCCAGCAGCCCTGGAGCGTTCCAGCGGGGGGCCGGGTACAATGAGCAGTTCTTC CASSPGAFQRGAGYNEQFF
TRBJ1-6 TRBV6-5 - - TGTGCCAGCAGCCCATGGGGGCAGAATTCACCCCTCCACTTT CASSPWGQNSPLHF
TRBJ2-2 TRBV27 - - TGTGCCAGTAACTTTGGAGGCCCGAACACCGGGGAGCTGTTTTTT CASNFGGPNTGELFF
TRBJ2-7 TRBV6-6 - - TGTGCCGCCAGCAGGGCGGTCGCCTACGAGCAGTACTTC CAASRAVAYEQYF